A selection of T cell receptor beta chains follows, all from one sample in a study of blood T cell repertoires in COVID-19. Sequenced by immunoSEQ multiplex PCR; TCRdb stores in-frame clones only, minus some. The table has fewer than 400,000 clones, under 90% seen once. Sample: peripheral blood. Receptors originate from a woman between 25 and 40 years old with COVID-19, enrolled during active disease. Both conserved end residues are part of each CDR3. Each record gives: V gene, clone size, J gene, D gene, CDR3 length, CDR3 DNA, CDR3 protein. A D gene is named only where the DNA matches it firmly. Expanded clones get a size class; other rows say once, few or many, or leave the size out.

V: TRBV30; size: -; J: TRBJ1-5; D: -; length: 14; DNA: TGTGCCTGGAGTGGGAGCCTCCCAAATCAGCCCCAGCATTTT; CDR3: CAWSGSLPNQPQHF
V: TRBV2; size: -; J: TRBJ2-3; D: -; length: 15; DNA: TGTGCCAGCAGTGAAGTGCGGGGGCCGGGAGATACGCAGTATTTT; CDR3: CASSEVRGPGDTQYF
V: TRBV18; size: -; J: TRBJ1-1; D: -; length: 15; DNA: TGTGCCAGCTCAGTGGGGGGGGCCATGAGGACTGAAGCTTTCTTT; CDR3: CASSVGGAMRTEAFF
V: TRBV5-1; size: many; J: TRBJ2-7; D: TRBD1; length: 14; DNA: TGCGCCAGCAGACCCCGGGACAGGGGGACCGAGCAGTACTTC; CDR3: CASRPRDRGTEQYF
V: TRBV7-9; size: -; J: TRBJ1-1; D: TRBD1; length: 14; DNA: TGTGCCAGCAGCTTGGTTACCGGGACAGGCGAAGCTTTCTTT; CDR3: CASSLVTGTGEAFF
V: TRBV19; size: -; J: TRBJ2-5; D: -; length: 13; DNA: TGTGCCAGTAATGCGGGAACCCCGGAGACCCAGTACTTC; CDR3: CASNAGTPETQYF
V: TRBV29-1; size: few; J: TRBJ1-1; D: -; length: 14; DNA: TGCAGCGTAGGAGGCGGAACCTTGGACACTGAAGCTTTCTTT; CDR3: CSVGGGTLDTEAFF
V: TRBV5-1; size: -; J: TRBJ2-7; D: -; length: 13; DNA: TGCGCCAGCAGCTATCAGGCCACCTACGAGCAGTACTTC; CDR3: CASSYQATYEQYF
V: TRBV5-4; size: -; J: TRBJ1-6; D: -; length: 14; DNA: TGTGCCAGCAGCTTGTGGCAGGGGAATTCACCCCTCCACTTT; CDR3: CASSLWQGNSPLHF
V: TRBV5-1; size: -; J: TRBJ2-1; D: -; length: 15; DNA: TGCGCCAGCAGGGATTCTGGGAAAAGGGAGGATGAGCAGTTCTTC; CDR3: CASRDSGKREDEQFF
V: TRBV6-5; size: -; J: TRBJ2-7; D: -; length: 12; DNA: TGTGCCAGCAGGAACAGGGTCGACGAGCAGTACTTC; CDR3: CASRNRVDEQYF
V: TRBV24-1; size: -; J: TRBJ2-3; D: -; length: 13; DNA: TGTGCCACTGGGACACCGGCCACAGATACGCAGTATTTT; CDR3: CATGTPATDTQYF
V: TRBV2; size: -; J: TRBJ1-3; D: -; length: 15; DNA: TGTGCCAGCAGACACAACGCCGATCGGGTGGGCACCATATATTTT; CDR3: CASRHNADRVGTIYF